The 27 T cell receptor beta chains given below trace back to one sample, sequenced in a study of cytomegalovirus exposure and HLA in healthy donors. Sequencing used immunoSEQ multiplex PCR; TCRdb keeps in-frame clones, though not all of them. The sample contains 90,000 to 150,000 clones, around 89% of which appear only once. The material sequenced was PBMCs. These TCRs come from a man between 18 and 35 years old in good health and CMV-seronegative.

The chain combines TRBV15 with TRBJ2-3; no clear D gene. The V end was cut by 5 bases, the J end by 6 bases, with 12 bases between. Germline V gene data show CDR1 as LNHNV and CDR2 as YYDKDF (reference sequence). The CDR3 sequence is 13 residues long. In nucleotides, the CDR3 is TGTGCCACCAGCCGCGACAAGGTTGATACGCAGTATTTT. Translating it yields CATSRDKVDTQYF.

This clone appeared once. The chain has TRBV5-4 and TRBJ1-3; D is undetermined. Germline V CDR1 and CDR2: SGHNT, YYREEE (reference sequence). This CDR3 has 15 residues. V was cut by 4 bases and J by 0 bases, with 11 bases left in between. The CDR3 DNA is TGTGCCAGCAGCGTCGGGGTCGACTCTGGAAACACCATATATTTT. This codes for CASSVGVDSGNTIYF.

The chain couples TRBV6-1 to TRBJ1-5; TRBD1 agrees at 8 bases. The CDR3 totals 15 residues. Losses at the gene ends were 6 bases for V and 4 bases for J; bases not matched to a gene: 8. The germline gives CDR1 MNHNS, CDR2 SASEGT. CDR3 nucleotide sequence: TGTGCCAGCAGGGTCGACAGGGGCATAAATCAGCCCCAGCATTTT. Protein: CASRVDRGINQPQHF.

The chain is built from TRBV10-2 and TRBJ2-1; maybe TRBD2 (5 bases). Trimming pared 6 bases from V and 8 bases from J, leaving 20 bases between. This CDR3 contains 15 residues. The V gene's germline CDR1 is WSHSY and CDR2 SAAADI. The chain's CDR3 is CASRPAAPFVDEQFF. The CDR3 region has the DNA TGCGCCAGCAGGCCAGCGGCCCCGTTTGTTGATGAGCAGTTCTTC.

The chain links TRBV6-5 to TRBJ2-5, with TRBD1 identical over 7 bases. From germline, CDR1 is MNHEY and CDR2 SVGAGI. The CDR3 is 14 amino acids. The ends lost 2 bases at V and 5 bases at J; junction bases unmatched: 5. CDR3 region: CASSYNDREETQYF. The CDR3 DNA sequence: TGTGCCAGCAGTTACAATGACAGGGAGGAGACCCAGTACTTC.

The J gene is TRBJ1-2, the V gene TRBV19; 8 positions match TRBD1. The CDR3 has 14 residues. V gave up 7 bases and J gave up 4 bases; unmatched junction bases: 8. Germline-derived CDR1 and CDR2 are LNHDA and SQIVND (reference sequence). The CDR3 DNA reads as TGTGCCAGTAACCTCAGGGGGCGGGTCTATGGCTACACCTTC. It encodes CASNLRGRVYGYTF.

This chain connects TRBV10-3 to TRBJ2-1, with a possible D match to TRBD1 (5 bases). V was trimmed by 2 bases and J by 1 base, leaving 6 bases between them. Germline lookup yields CDR1 ENHRY and CDR2 SYGVKD. There are 14 residues in the CDR3. In nucleotides, the CDR3 is TGTGCCATCAGTGAGGACAGTTCCTACAATGAGCAGTTCTTC. It is translated as CAISEDSSYNEQFF.

J is TRBJ1-6 and V is TRBV30; D perhaps matches TRBD1 (5 bases). In germline, CDR1 is GTSNPN, CDR2 SVGIG (reference sequence). The CDR3 sequence is 15 residues long. The V gene lost 8 bases and the J gene lost 0 bases, with 14 bases spanning the gap. The CDR3 DNA follows: TGTGCCGCGGGGGGGGGAAGCTCCTATAATTCACCCCTCCACTTT. It codes for CAAGGGSSYNSPLHF.

The chain links TRBV7-2 to TRBJ1-5; the D is unclear. Germline V gives CDR1 SGHTA, CDR2 FQGNSA. Between the trimmed V and J ends, which lost 3 bases and 6 bases, there was a span of 9 bases. This CDR3 region has 13 residues. This CDR3 reads CASSFVGSQPQHF. CDR3 coding DNA: TGTGCCAGCAGCTTTGTTGGTAGTCAGCCCCAGCATTTT. Full variable domain (outside the CDR3, taken from reference TRBV7-2 and TRBJ1-5): GAGVSQSPSNKVTEKGKDVELRCDPISGHTALYWYRQSLGQGLEFLIYFQGNSAPDKSGLPSDRFSAERTGGSVSTLTIQRTQQEDSAVYLCASSFVGSQPQHFGDGTRLSIL.

Regarding this clone: One end of the junction is discordant with germline, which a read error may explain. V and J are TRBV25-1 and TRBJ2-7, with TRBD2 as a possible D gene (7 bases). The CDR3 consists of 15 residues. Germline lookup yields CDR1 MGHDK and CDR2 SYGVNS. In DNA form, the CDR3 reads TGTGCCACCAGTATGGGGGGGGGCAGCTCCTACGAGCAGTACTTC. Its translation is CATSMGGGSSYEQYF.

This sequence joins TRBV4-3 and TRBJ2-1; 14 positions agree with TRBD2. Germline V lookup: CDR1 LGHNA, CDR2 YSLEER. The V and J ends lost 0 bases and 0 bases, in that order; junction bases with no gene match: 13. This CDR3 has 22 amino acids. CDR3 coding DNA: TGCGCCAGCAGCCAAGAAGCACCGGGACTAGCGGGGGCCTATAGCTCCTACAATGAGCAGTTCTTC. As protein: CASSQEAPGLAGAYSSYNEQFF.

V gene TRBV19 combines with J gene TRBJ1-2; TRBD1 aligns across 9 bases. V dropped 6 bases and J dropped 0; count of bases not matched to a gene: 5. Germline loops: CDR1 LNHDA, CDR2 SQIVND (reference sequence). This CDR3 contains 15 residues. The CDR3 protein is CASRTGGSSNYGYTF. The DNA of the CDR3 is TGTGCCAGTAGGACAGGGGGATCGTCTAACTATGGCTACACCTTC.

CDR3 region: CASSYSGTGLSSYEQYF. For the CDR3, the DNA is TGTGCCAGCAGTTATTCCGGGACAGGGCTGAGCTCCTACGAGCAGTACTTC. This chain uses TRBV2 with TRBJ2-7; 9 positions agree with TRBD1. CDR1 is SNHLY, CDR2 FYNNEI, per germline. J lost 0 bases, V lost 5 bases, and 11 bases had no gene match. This CDR3 contains 17 residues.

The sample holds one count of this clone. The rearrangement uses TRBV11-3 and TRBJ2-7; D is possibly TRBD1 (5 bases). Germline CDR1 reads SGHNT; CDR2 reads YENEEA. The V gene lost 5 bases and the J gene lost 0 bases, with 20 bases spanning the gap. This CDR3 contains 17 residues. The CDR3 here is CASSDLPVTVSSYEQYF. CDR3 coding DNA: TGTGCCAGCAGCGACCTACCCGTGACAGTAAGCTCCTACGAGCAGTACTTC.

The genes are TRBV6-5 and TRBJ2-3; D may be TRBD2 (5 bases). Deletions cut 3 bases from V and 6 bases from J, with 10 bases between. The CDR3 has 13 amino acids. The germline CDR1 and CDR2 sequences are MNHEY and SVGAGI. The CDR3: CASSYPGIDTQYF. The CDR3 DNA is TGTGCCAGCAGTTATCCGGGAATTGATACGCAGTATTTT.

The V and J genes are TRBV7-9 and TRBJ1-5; perhaps TRBD1 as D (5 bases). This CDR3 region has 16 residues. Per the germline V gene, CDR1 is SEHNR and CDR2 is FQNEAQ (reference sequence). V lost 5 bases and J 4 bases, leaving 18 bases between the germline ends. CDR3 in amino acids: CASSEGVSAPNQPQHF. As DNA, the CDR3 is TGTGCCAGCAGCGAAGGGGTTTCGGCCCCTAATCAGCCCCAGCATTTT.

The CDR3: CSVEDSAGGETQYF. Here the CDR3 DNA reads TGCAGCGTTGAAGATTCGGCAGGCGGGGAGACCCAGTACTTC. The chain employs TRBV29-1 and TRBJ2-5, with D perhaps TRBD2 (5 bases). Trimming took 0 bases from V and 5 from J, leaving 13 bases between them. The CDR3 contains 14 residues. Germline V CDR1 and CDR2: SQVTM, ANQGSEA.

This clone was found a few times. The chain is built from TRBV6-5 and TRBJ1-5, with TRBD1 as a possible D gene (5 bases). V lost 0 bases, J lost 10 bases, and 10 bases lay in between. From germline, CDR1 is MNHEY and CDR2 SVGAGI. This CDR3 comprises 13 residues. In DNA, the CDR3 is TGTGCCAGCAGTTACTCAGGGGTTCAACCCCAGCATTTT. Amino acid sequence: CASSYSGVQPQHF.

The chain couples TRBV25-1 to TRBJ1-2, with 8 bases lining up with TRBD1. This CDR3 comprises 14 residues. The germline gives CDR1 MGHDK, CDR2 SYGVNS. V dropped 1 base and J dropped 4; count of bases not matched to a gene: 2. CDR3 DNA: TGTGCCAGCAGTGAATCAGGGACAGGCTATGGCTACACCTTC. It codes for CASSESGTGYGYTF.

This CDR3 reads CASSYEANTEAFF. The CDR3, as DNA: TGTGCCAGCAGTTACGAAGCGAACACTGAAGCTTTCTTT. The chain couples TRBV6-5 to TRBJ1-1; D is unresolved. Germline V CDR1 and CDR2: MNHEY, SVGAGI. V was shortened by 2 bases and J by 1 base, with 5 bases between the two germline ends. The CDR3 extends over 13 amino acids.

The J gene is TRBJ1-1, the V gene TRBV13; the D gene is possibly TRBD1 (5 bases). CDR3 length equals 12 residues. In germline, CDR1 is PRHDT, CDR2 FYEKMQ (reference sequence). V dropped 5 bases and J dropped 8 bases, with 12 bases sitting between them. CDR3 residues: CASSNLPGEAFF. CDR3 sequence (DNA): TGTGCCAGCAGCAACCTTCCAGGGGAAGCTTTCTTT.

This clone appeared a few times. This chain connects TRBV2 to TRBJ1-1, with no clear D. The V end was cut by 6 bases, the J end by 8 bases, with 25 bases between. In germline, CDR1 is SNHLY, CDR2 FYNNEI. This CDR3 comprises 16 residues. The CDR3 nucleotides are TGTGCCAGCAGCGACCTAATTGGAATGGCAGGTCTAGAAGCTTTCTTT. Protein sequence: CASSDLIGMAGLEAFF.

The chain uses TRBV6-1 and TRBJ1-5, with 8 bases lining up with TRBD1. The germline V gene has CDR1 MNHNS and CDR2 SASEGT. The CDR3 is 14 residues long. Trimming at V came to 5 bases and at J to 7 bases, leaving 7 bases not matched to a gene. The CDR3 region is CASSPGQGPQPQHF. Here the CDR3 DNA reads TGTGCCAGCAGTCCTGGACAGGGACCCCAGCCCCAGCATTTT.

V is TRBV27 and J is TRBJ2-1; 11 bases agree with TRBD2. The germline gives CDR1 MNHEY, CDR2 SMNVEV (reference sequence). V was clipped by 5 bases and J by 7 bases; unmatched bases: 10. There are 16 residues in the CDR3. CDR3 in DNA: TGTGCCAGCAGTACCCCGGCTAGCGGGAGGAGAAATGAGCAGTTCTTC. Protein sequence: CASSTPASGRRNEQFF.

This chain connects TRBV28 to TRBJ1-2; 8 positions match TRBD1. Germline V lookup: CDR1 MDHEN, CDR2 SYDVKM. The CDR3 length is 13 residues. The junction had 4 bases not matched to a gene; V was cut back by 2 bases and J by 8 bases. The CDR3 coding sequence is TGTGCCAGCAGTTTAATTGGACAGGGAGGCTACACCTTC. Its translation is CASSLIGQGGYTF.

This clone occurred once. The chain links TRBV14 to TRBJ2-2; D gene ambiguous. The V gene's germline CDR1 is SGHDN and CDR2 FVKESK. The CDR3 is 13 residues long. The germline V and J ends were trimmed by 2 bases and 7 bases, with 8 bases remaining between them. The CDR3 region is CASSQFSVGELFF. DNA of the CDR3: TGTGCCAGCAGCCAATTTTCGGTCGGGGAGCTGTTTTTT.

The chain links TRBV2 to TRBJ2-3; D may be TRBD2 (6 bases). The ends were cut back, 5 bases at V and 3 bases at J, with 18 bases in the middle. From germline, CDR1 is SNHLY and CDR2 FYNNEI. CDR3 size: 16 residues. CDR3: CASSFRGMRGTDTQYF. The CDR3 DNA reads TGTGCCAGCAGTTTTCGGGGGATGAGAGGGACAGATACGCAGTATTTT.